This T cell receptor beta chain was captured by sequencing in a study of beta chain features in type 1 diabetes. This clone was found a few times. As every portion of the isolated RNA was reverse transcribed, the sequencing read expressed TCRB transcripts. Sequencing was performed with immunoSEQ multiplex PCR; in TCRdb, only in-frame clones are kept and a portion is missing. The profile shows some 150,000 clones, roughly 10% of them singletons. In total, each donor contributed a single heparinised blood draw that averaged roughly 100 mL. Germline loops: CDR1 SGHAT, CDR2 FQNNGV. V gave up 5 bases and J gave up 7 bases, with 15 bases separating them. This CDR3 has 14 residues.

The chain couples TRBV11-2 to TRBJ2-1; D is unclear. This sequence originates from a young man in good health. Sequenced: central memory CD4+ T cells from blood. CDR3 in DNA: TGTGCCAGCAGCAACGGCCTCACTTGGAATGAGCAGTTCTTC. The encoded protein is CASSNGLTWNEQFF.